This record covers a single T cell receptor (beta chain). This clonotype appeared many times. The antigen it binds to is not known. Base qualities are not at hand, and no much larger clone is one base apart. The data originate from a study of T cells after yellow fever vaccination (dated by TCRdb to the late 2010s). Study-wide context: The SMART-Seq v4 Ultra Low Input RNA kit was used to prepare libraries from fractions with low cell numbers. Two healthy male donors made up the cohort, one aged 18 to 29 years and the other aged 30 to 40 years. Blood was drawn at multiple timepoints before and after primary and secondary immunization, with bulk PBMC replicates and cell subsets isolated. To follow T-cell clones before and after both primary and booster YFV17D yellow fever vaccination, bulk TCR alpha and beta repertoires underwent longitudinal sequencing.

Sequencing was carried out with an Illumina NovaSeq 6000. TCR cDNA was synthesized by 5'RACE template switching, which introduced a universal primer site and unique molecular identifiers. Priming for cDNA synthesis came from both the TCR alpha and TCR beta constant segments. Library amplification used two PCR steps, and the second PCR step added sample barcodes and sequencing adapters. Sequencing of the libraries was done on either Illumina HiSeq 2500 (2x100 bp) or NovaSeq (2x150 bp). The paper's data handling went like this. MIGEC handled demultiplexing of reads and collapsing into UMI consensus sequences, while MiXCR performed V(D)J alignment. Clonotypes responding to the vaccine were identified with edgeR on replicate PBMC samples, with the criteria of FDR below 0.01 and a log2 fold change above 5 up to day 15. Each bulk clonotype was labeled CD4 or CD8 based on which sequenced repertoire, CD4 or CD8, contained the clonotype at higher abundance. The public reads were run again by TCRdb, first through fastp at Q25 and then through MiXCR, and only productive beta chains were kept. CDR3 protein sequences are deduplicated, and each keeps its most common genes and DNA. The V and J calls here are based on TCRdb, not the publication. This sample holds a few hundred thousand distinct CDR3 sequences; 3.6% were observed only once. Around 19% of the sample rests with the top ten.

The CDR3, from cysteine to phenylalanine, totals 15 residues. Only CDR3 DNA is held: 45 bases, read in frame from base 1. The junction shows trimming of 4 bases on V and 5 bases on J, and the gene matches do not reach 9 bases of it. The germline V gene encodes CDR1 SGDLS and CDR2 YYNGEE. The full study reports these points: Computational filtering was required because FACS-sorted repertoires could contain abundant contaminating clonotypes from the bulk population. The secondary T-cell response was weaker than the primary response but faster, peaking on day 5 instead of day 15. Most clones expanded after primary vaccination (approximately 95% of CD4 and around nine tenths of CD8) were re-detected after the booster, suggesting that broad memory maintenance occurred. A small fraction of clonotypes appeared in both the CD4 and CD8 compartments, likely as a result of convergent recombination. The study included only a couple of donors, which limits how far the findings can be generalized.

The sample's treatment or condition, from its label and the paper: live attenuated yellow fever vaccine strain. At each blood-draw timepoint, two biological replicates of bulk PBMCs were collected. A standard Ficoll-Paque protocol was used to isolate PBMCs from peripheral blood. TriZol was used to extract RNA from bulk PBMCs, from CD4 and CD8 fractions, and from dextramer-positive and dextramer-negative fractions. The input for sequencing was PBMCs, taken 15 days after the yellow fever booster vaccination. The chain joins TRBV9 to TRBJ2-5; TRBD1 fits 9 bases in the junction. The clonotype comes from a man aged 18 to 30 who received the YFV17D yellow fever vaccine. The DNA sequence is given as TGTGCCAGCAGCCCCTCCGGACAGGGGTCGGAGACCCAGTACTTC. It specifies CASSPSGQGSETQYF.